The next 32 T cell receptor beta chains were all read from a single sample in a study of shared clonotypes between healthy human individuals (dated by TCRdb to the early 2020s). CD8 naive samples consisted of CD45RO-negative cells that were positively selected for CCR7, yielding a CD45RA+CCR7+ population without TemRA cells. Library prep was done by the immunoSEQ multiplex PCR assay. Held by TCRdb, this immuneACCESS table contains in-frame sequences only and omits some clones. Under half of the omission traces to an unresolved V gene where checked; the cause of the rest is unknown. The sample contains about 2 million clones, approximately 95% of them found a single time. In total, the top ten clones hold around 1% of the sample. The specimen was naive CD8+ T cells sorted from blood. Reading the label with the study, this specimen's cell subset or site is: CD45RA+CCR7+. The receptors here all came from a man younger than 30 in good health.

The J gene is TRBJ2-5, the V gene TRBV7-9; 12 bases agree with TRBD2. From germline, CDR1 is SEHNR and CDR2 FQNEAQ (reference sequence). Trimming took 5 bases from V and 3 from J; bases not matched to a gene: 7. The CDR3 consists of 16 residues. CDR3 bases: TGTGCCAGCAGCGCAACTAGCGGGGGGATAAAAGAGACCCAGTACTTC. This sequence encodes CASSATSGGIKETQYF.

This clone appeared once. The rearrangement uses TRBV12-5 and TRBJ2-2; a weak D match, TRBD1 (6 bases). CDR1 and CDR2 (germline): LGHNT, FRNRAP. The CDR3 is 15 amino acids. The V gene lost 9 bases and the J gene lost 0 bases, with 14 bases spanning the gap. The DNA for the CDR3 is TGTGCTAGCACCTCCGGGACAACGAACACCGGGGAGCTGTTTTTT. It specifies CASTSGTTNTGELFF. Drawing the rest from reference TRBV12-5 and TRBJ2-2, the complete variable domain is DARVTQTPRHKVTEMGQEVTMRCQPILGHNTVFWYRQTMMQGLELLAYFRNRAPLDDSGMPKDRFSAEMPDATLATLKIQPSEPRDSAVYFCASTSGTTNTGELFFGEGSRLTVL.

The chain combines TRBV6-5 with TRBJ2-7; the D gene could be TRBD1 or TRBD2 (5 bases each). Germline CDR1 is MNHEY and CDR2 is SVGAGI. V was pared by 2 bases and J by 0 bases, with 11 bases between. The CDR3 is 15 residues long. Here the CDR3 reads CASSYGGIGSYEQYF. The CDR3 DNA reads TGTGCCAGCAGTTACGGGGGAATAGGCTCCTACGAGCAGTACTTC.

CDR3 in amino acids: CASSPGGYYEQYF. The CDR3 nucleotides read TGTGCCAGCAGCCCGGGGGGTTACTACGAGCAGTACTTC. The chain couples TRBV6-5 to TRBJ2-7, with TRBD2 matching 7 bases. Germline trimming cut 6 bases from V and 3 bases from J; bases unmatched to any gene: 5. This CDR3 has 13 amino acids. Germline assignment: CDR1 MNHEY and CDR2 SVGAGI.

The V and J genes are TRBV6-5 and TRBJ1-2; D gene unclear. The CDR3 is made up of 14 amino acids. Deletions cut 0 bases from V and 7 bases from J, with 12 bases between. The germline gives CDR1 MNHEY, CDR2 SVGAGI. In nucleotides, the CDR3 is TGTGCCAGCAGTTACTCCGCAGGAGTTTCTGGCTACACCTTC. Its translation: CASSYSAGVSGYTF.

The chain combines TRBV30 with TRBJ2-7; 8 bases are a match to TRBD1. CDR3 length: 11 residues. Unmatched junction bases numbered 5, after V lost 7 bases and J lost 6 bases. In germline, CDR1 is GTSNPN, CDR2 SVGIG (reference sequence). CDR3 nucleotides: TGTGCCTCCCAGGGGGCGGGCGAGCAGTACTTC. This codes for CASQGAGEQYF.

This CDR3 reads CASSVNRDGNTEAFF. The CDR3 coding sequence is TGTGCCAGCAGTGTAAACCGGGACGGGAACACTGAAGCTTTCTTT. The rearrangement uses TRBV2 and TRBJ1-1; possibly TRBD1 for D (5 bases). V was clipped by 4 bases and J by 1 base, with 13 bases between them. CDR1 is SNHLY, CDR2 FYNNEI, per germline. The CDR3 contains 15 residues.

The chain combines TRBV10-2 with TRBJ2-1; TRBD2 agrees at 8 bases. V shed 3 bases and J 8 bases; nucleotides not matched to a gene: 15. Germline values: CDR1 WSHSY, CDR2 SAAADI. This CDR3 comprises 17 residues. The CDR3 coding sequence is TGCGCCAGCAGTGACCCGTGGGGCGGGGGGAAGGGCGATGAGCAGTTCTTC. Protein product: CASSDPWGGGKGDEQFF.

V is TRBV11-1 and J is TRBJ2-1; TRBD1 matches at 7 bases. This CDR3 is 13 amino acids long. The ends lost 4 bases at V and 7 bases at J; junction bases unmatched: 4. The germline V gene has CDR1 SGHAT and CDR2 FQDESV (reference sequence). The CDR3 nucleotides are TGTGCCAGCAGCTCAATGACAGGGAATGAGCAGTTCTTC. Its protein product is CASSSMTGNEQFF. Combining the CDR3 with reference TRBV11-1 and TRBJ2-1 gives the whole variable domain EAEVAQSPRYKITEKSQAVAFWCDPISGHATLYWYRQILGQGPELLVQFQDESVVDDSQLPKDRFSAERLKGVDSTLKIQPAELGDSAMYLCASSSMTGNEQFFGPGTRLTVL.

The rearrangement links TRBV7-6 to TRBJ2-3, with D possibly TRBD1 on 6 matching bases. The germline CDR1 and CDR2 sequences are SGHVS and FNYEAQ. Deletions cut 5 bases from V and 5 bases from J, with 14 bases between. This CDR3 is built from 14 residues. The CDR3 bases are TGTGCCAGCAGCCCCGAGGGGGTGGGAGATACGCAGTATTTT. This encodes CASSPEGVGDTQYF.

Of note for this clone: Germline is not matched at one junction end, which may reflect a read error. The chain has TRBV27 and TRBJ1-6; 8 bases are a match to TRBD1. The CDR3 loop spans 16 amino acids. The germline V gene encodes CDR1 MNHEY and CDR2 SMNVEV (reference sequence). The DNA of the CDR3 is TGTGCCAGCAGTTTTGTGGGGGGGACAGGAAATTCATCCCTCCACTTT. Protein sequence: CASSFVGGTGNSSLHF.

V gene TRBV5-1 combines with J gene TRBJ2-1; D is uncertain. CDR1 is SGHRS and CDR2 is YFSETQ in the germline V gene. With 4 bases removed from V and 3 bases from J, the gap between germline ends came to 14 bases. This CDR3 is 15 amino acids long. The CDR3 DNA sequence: TGCGCCAGCAGCCATCAAATTGGCGTCTACAATGAGCAGTTCTTC. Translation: CASSHQIGVYNEQFF.

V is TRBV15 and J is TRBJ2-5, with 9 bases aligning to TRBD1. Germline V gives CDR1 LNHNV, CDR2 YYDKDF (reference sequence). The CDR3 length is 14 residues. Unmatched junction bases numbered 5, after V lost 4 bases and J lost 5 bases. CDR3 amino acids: CATSIGQGRETQYF. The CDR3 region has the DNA TGTGCCACCAGCATAGGACAGGGGAGGGAGACCCAGTACTTC.

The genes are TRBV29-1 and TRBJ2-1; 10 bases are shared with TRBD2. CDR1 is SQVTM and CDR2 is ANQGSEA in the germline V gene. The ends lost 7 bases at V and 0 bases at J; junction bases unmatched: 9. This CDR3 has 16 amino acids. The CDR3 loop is CSAGLADRSSYNEQFF. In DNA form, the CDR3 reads TGCAGCGCTGGACTAGCGGATAGGTCCTCCTACAATGAGCAGTTCTTC.

The CDR3 spells CASTLTGGVDQPQHF. The DNA of the CDR3 is TGTGCCAGCACCCTTACAGGGGGTGTGGATCAGCCCCAGCATTTT. V is TRBV6-6 and J is TRBJ1-5, with 8 bases aligning to TRBD1. The germline V gene has CDR1 MNHNY and CDR2 SVGAGI (reference sequence). V was pared by 7 bases and J by 5 bases, with 10 bases of the junction left unmatched. This CDR3 comprises 15 residues.

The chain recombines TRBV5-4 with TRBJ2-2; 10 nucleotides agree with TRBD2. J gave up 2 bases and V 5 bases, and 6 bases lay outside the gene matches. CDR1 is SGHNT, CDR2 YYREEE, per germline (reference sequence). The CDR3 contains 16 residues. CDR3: CASSPTSGANTGELFF. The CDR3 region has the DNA TGTGCCAGCAGTCCTACTAGCGGGGCAAACACCGGGGAGCTGTTTTTT.

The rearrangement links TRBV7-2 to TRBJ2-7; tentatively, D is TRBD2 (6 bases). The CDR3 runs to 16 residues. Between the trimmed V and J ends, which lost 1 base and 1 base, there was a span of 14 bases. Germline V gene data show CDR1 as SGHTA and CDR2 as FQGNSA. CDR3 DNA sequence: TGTGCCAGCAGCTTAGAACGGGGGACGGTTTCCTACGAGCAGTACTTC. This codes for CASSLERGTVSYEQYF.

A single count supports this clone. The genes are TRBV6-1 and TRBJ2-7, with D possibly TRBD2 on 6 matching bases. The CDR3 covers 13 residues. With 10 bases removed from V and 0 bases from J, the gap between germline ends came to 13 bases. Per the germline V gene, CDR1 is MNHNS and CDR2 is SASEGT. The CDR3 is CATREGLSYEQYF. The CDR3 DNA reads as TGTGCCACCCGAGAGGGACTCTCCTACGAGCAGTACTTC.

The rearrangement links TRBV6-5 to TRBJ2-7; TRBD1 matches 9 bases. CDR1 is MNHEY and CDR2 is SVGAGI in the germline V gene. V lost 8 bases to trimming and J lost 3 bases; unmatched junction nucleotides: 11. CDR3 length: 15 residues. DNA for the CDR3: TGTGCCAGCGTACCAGCGGGGACAGGGATCTACGAGCAGTACTTC. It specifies CASVPAGTGIYEQYF.

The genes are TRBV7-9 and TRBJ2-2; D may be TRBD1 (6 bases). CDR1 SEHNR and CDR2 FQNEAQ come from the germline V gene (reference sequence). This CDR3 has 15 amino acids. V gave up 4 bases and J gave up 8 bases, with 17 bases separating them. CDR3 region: CASSSVLQGPGELFF. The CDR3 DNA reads TGTGCCAGCAGCTCCGTCTTACAGGGTCCGGGGGAGCTGTTTTTT.

DNA for the CDR3: TGCGCCGGAGGGCAGTGGGACGGAGCCTACGAGCAGTACTTC. Amino acid sequence: CAGGQWDGAYEQYF. The V and J genes are TRBV10-1 and TRBJ2-7; perhaps TRBD2 as D (6 bases). Trimming stripped 11 bases from V and 2 bases from J, with 19 bases between. This CDR3 spans 14 amino acids. Germline CDR1 and CDR2: WNHNN and SYGVQD (reference sequence).

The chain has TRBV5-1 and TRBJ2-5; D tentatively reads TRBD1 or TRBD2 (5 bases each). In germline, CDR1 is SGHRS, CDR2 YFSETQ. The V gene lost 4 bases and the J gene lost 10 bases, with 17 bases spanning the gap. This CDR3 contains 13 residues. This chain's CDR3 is CASSIQGLEDQYF. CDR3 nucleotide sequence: TGCGCCAGCAGCATCCAGGGTCTGGAGGACCAGTACTTC.

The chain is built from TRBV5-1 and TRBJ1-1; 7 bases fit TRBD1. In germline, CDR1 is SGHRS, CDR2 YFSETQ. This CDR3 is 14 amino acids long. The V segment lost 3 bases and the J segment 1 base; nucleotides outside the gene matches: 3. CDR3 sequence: CASSWRTGNTEAFF. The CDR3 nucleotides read TGCGCCAGCAGCTGGAGGACAGGGAACACTGAAGCTTTCTTT.

The CDR3 coding sequence is TGTGCCAGCAGTTACAGGTTCACAGATACGCAGTATTTT. This sequence encodes CASSYRFTDTQYF. The chain carries TRBV6-5 and TRBJ2-3; D uncertain. Between the trimmed V and J ends, which lost 2 bases and 2 bases, there was a span of 5 bases. The CDR3 is 13 residues long. Germline lookup yields CDR1 MNHEY and CDR2 SVGAGI.

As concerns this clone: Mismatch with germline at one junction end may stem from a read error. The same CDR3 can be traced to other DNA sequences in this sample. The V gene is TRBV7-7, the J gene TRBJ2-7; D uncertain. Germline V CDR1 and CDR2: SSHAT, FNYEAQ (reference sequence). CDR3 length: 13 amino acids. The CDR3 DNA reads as TGTGCTAGCAGCTTAGATACAACCTACGAGCAGTACTTC. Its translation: CASSLDTTYEQYF.

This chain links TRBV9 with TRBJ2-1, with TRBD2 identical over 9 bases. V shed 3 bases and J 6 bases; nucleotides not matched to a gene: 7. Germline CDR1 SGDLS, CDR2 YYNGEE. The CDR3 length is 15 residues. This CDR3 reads CASSEGTSLRNEQFF. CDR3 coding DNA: TGTGCCAGCAGCGAGGGGACTAGCCTGCGCAATGAGCAGTTCTTC.

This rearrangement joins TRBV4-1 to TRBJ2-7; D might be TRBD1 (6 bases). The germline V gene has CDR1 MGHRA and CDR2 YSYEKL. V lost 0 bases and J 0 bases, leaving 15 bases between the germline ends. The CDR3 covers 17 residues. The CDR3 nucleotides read TGCGCCAGCAGCCAAGATTTTCAGGGGCTGAGCTCCTACGAGCAGTACTTC. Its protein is CASSQDFQGLSSYEQYF.

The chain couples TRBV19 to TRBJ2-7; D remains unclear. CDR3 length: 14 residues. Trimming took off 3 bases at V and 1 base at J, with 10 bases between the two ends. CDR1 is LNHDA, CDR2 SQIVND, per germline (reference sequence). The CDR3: CASSIVVWSYEQYF. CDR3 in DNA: TGTGCCAGTAGTATTGTAGTCTGGTCCTACGAGCAGTACTTC.

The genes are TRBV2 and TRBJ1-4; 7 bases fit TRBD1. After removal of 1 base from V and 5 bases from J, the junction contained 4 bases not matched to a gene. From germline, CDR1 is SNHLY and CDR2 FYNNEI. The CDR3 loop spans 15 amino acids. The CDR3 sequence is CASSEVGTENEKLFF. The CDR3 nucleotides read TGTGCCAGCAGTGAAGTAGGGACAGAAAATGAAAAACTGTTTTTT.

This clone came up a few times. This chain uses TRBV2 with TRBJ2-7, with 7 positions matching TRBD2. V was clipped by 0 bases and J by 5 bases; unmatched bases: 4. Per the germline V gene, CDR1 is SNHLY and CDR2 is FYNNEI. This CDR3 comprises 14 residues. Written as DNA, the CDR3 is TGTGCCAGCAGTGAAGCGCGTCGGGGGGACGAGCAGTACTTC. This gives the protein CASSEARRGDEQYF.

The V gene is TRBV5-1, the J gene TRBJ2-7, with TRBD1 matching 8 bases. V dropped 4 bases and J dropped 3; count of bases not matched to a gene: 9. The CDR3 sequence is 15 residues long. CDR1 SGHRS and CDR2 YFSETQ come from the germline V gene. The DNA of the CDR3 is TGCGCCAGCAGCCCAGCAGGACAGGGCCTCTACGAGCAGTACTTC. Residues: CASSPAGQGLYEQYF.

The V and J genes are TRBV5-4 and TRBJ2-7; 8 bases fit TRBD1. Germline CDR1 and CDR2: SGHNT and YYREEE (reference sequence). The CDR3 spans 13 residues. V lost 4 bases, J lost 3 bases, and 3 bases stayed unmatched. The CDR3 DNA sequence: TGTGCCAGCAGCAATGACAGGGGCTACGAGCAGTACTTC. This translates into CASSNDRGYEQYF.